This TCR beta chain was observed in a study of response to subunit inactivated influenza vaccine. TCRdb itself ran the RT-PCR reads through MiXCR, one entry per CDR3 protein. The data hold about 190,000 distinct CDR3 sequences, with approximately 15% observed a single time. This clonotype was detected only a few times. Its specificity is not known. Germline V gives CDR1 MNHNS, CDR2 SASEGT. V gave up 1 base and J gave up 1 base; unmatched junction bases: 19. The CDR3 covers 21 residues. Study-wide results and limits: It was suggested by the authors that few new T cells are recruited by each seasonal influenza vaccination.

This receptor was identified in a man aged 45 to 65 who received an inactivated influenza vaccine. The sequencing used CD8+ T cells sorted from PBMCs, collected 4 to 6 days after vaccination. J is TRBJ1-5 and V is TRBV6-1; 7 nucleotides match TRBD1. The CDR3 nucleotides are TGTGCCAGCAGTGAAGAAGTACAGGGGCGAACGTCAGGGGTGAGCAATCAGCCCCAGCATTTT. Translated: CASSEEVQGRTSGVSNQPQHF.